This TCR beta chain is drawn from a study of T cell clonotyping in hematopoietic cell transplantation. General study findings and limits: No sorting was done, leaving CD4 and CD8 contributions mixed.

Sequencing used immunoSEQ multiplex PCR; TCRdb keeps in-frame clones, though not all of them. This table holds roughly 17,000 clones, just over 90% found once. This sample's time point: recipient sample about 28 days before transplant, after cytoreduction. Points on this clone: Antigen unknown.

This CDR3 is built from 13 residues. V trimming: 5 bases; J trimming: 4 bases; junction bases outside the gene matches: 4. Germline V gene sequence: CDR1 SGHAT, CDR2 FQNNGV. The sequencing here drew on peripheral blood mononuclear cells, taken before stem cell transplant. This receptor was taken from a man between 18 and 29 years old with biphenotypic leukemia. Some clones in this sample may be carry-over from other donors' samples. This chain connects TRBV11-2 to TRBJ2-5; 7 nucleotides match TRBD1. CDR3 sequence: CASSPGQVETQYF. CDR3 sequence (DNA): TGTGCCAGCAGCCCTGGACAGGTAGAGACCCAGTACTTC.